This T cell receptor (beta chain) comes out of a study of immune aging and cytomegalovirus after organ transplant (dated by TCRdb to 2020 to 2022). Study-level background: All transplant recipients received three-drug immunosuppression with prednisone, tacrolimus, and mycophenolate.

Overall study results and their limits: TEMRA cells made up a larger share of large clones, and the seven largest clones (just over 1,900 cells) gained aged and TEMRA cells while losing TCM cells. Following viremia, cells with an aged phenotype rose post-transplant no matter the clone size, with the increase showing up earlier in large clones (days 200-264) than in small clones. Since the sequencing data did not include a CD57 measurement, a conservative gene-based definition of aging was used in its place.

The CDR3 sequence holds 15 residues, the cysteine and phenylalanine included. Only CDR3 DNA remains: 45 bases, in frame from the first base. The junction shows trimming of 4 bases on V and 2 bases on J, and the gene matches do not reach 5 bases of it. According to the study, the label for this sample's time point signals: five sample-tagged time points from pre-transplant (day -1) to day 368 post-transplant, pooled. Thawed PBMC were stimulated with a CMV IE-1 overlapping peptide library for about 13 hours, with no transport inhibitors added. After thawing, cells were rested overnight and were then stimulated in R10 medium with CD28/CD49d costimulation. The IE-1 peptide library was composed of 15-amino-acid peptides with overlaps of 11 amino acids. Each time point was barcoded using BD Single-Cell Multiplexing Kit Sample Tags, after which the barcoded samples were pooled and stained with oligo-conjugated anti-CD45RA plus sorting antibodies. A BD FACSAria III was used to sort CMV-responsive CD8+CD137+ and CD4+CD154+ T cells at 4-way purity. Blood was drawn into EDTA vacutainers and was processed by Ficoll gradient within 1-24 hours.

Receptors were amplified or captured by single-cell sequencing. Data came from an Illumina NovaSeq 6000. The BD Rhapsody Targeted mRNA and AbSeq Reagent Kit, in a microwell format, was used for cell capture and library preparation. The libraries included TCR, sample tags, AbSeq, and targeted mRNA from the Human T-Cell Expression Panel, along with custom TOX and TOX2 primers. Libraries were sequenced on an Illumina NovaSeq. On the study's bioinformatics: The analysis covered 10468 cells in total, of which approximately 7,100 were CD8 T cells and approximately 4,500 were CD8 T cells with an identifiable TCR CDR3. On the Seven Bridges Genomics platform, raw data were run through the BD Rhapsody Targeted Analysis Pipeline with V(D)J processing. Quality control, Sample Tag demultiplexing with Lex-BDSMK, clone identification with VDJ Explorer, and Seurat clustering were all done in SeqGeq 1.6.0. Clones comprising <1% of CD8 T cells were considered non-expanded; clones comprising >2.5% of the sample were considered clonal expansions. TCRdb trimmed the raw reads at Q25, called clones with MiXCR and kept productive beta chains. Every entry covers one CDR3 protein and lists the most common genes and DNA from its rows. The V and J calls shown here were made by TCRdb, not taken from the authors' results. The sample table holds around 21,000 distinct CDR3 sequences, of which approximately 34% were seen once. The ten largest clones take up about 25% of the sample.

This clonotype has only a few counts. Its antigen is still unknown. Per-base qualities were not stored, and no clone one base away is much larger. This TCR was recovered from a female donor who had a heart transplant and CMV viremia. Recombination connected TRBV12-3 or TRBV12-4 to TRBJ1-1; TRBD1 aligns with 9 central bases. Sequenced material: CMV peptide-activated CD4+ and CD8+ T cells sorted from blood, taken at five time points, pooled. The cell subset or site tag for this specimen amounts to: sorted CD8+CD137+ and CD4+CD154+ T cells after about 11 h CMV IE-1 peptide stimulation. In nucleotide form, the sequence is TGTGCCAGCAGTTGGCCGACAGGGGGTAACACTGAAGCTTTCTTT. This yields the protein CASSWPTGGNTEAFF.